Below, 4 T cell receptor beta chains from the same sample are listed, as sequenced in a study of T cells after yellow fever vaccination. TCRdb called the 5' RACE reads again in MiXCR, with one record for every CDR3 protein. The repertoire includes about 310,000 distinct CDR3 sequences, 3.6% of them detected once, and 23% sits in the top ten. This specimen was PBMCs, taken on the day of the yellow fever booster vaccination. The receptors derive from a man between 18 and 35 years old who received the YFV17D yellow fever vaccine.

In this sample, this clonotype turned up a few times. V usage is TRBV6-6 and J usage is TRBJ1-5, with 9 bases aligning to TRBD1. V dropped 5 bases and J dropped 6; count of bases not matched to a gene: 8. CDR1 is MNHNY and CDR2 is SVGAGI in the germline V gene (reference sequence). There are 15 residues in the CDR3. The CDR3 nucleotides are TGTGCCAGCAGTGGGGCACAGGGGGCGATTCAGCCCCAGCATTTT. It translates to CASSGAQGAIQPQHF.

V gene TRBV28 combines with J gene TRBJ2-7; D gene ambiguous. CDR1 is MDHEN, CDR2 SYDVKM, per germline. V was shortened by 10 bases and J by 0 bases, with 13 bases between the two germline ends. The CDR3 loop spans 13 amino acids. The CDR3 DNA reads TGTGCCACCGAGACTCCTAGCTCCTACGAGCAGTACGTC. Amino acid sequence: CATETPSSYEQYV.

This clonotype was seen a handful of times. The chain joins TRBV12-3 or TRBV12-4 to TRBJ1-2, with a tentative D call TRBD1 (5 bases). The CDR3 is 13 residues long. V shed 6 bases and J shed 5 bases, with 13 bases lying between them. The CDR3, as DNA: TGTGCCAGCAGCTGGAGACAGCGGTATGGCTACACCTTC. Residues: CASSWRQRYGYTF.

This clonotype was recorded at least ten times. The rearrangement links TRBV7-2 to TRBJ1-3; weak D call: TRBD1 (5 bases). This CDR3 is built from 15 residues. V lost 5 bases and J 0 bases, leaving 11 bases between the germline ends. CDR1 is SGHTA, CDR2 FQGNSA, per germline. As DNA, the CDR3 is TGTGCCAGCAGCATTGGACAATTCTCTGGAAACACCATATATTTT. Translated: CASSIGQFSGNTIYF.